Sequencing of this T cell receptor beta chain was carried out in a study of tumor and adjacent non-tumor tissue in lung cancer. This sample's RNA came from whole unsorted tissue. More than 3 cm separated this lung sample from the edge of the tumor. Three rounds of nested PCR, following a modified ARM-PCR protocol, produced the TCRbeta library. TCRdb passed the multiplex PCR reads through MiXCR, listing each CDR3 protein once. This sample has about 60,000 distinct CDR3 sequences; about 63% occur once, and the top ten carry less than 40%. The CDR3 length is 20 residues. V lost 2 bases, J lost 2 bases, and 18 bases stayed unmatched.

The sample was distant non-tumor lung tissue. The gene calls are TRBV23-1 and TRBJ2-3, with 8 positions matching TRBD2. TRBV23-1 is treated as an ORF (open reading frame) with a function not yet certain. This receptor was identified in a man aged 65-85 years with non-small cell lung cancer. The CDR3 nucleotides are TGCGCCAGCAGTCAAACCCCGGGGCGGGGGGACTCGCATCTCACAGATACGCAGTATTTT. It encodes CASSQTPGRGDSHLTDTQYF.